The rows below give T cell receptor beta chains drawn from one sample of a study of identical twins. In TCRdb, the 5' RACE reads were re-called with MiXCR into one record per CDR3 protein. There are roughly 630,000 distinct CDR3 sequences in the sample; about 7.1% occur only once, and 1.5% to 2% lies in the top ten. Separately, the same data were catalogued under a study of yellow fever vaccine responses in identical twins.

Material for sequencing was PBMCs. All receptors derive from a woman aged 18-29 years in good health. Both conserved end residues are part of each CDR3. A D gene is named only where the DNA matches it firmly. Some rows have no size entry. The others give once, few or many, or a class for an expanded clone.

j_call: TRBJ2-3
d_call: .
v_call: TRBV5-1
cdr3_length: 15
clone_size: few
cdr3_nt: TGCGCCAGCAGCTTGGAGAGCTCCCGTTCCGATACGCAGTATTTT
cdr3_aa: CASSLESSRSDTQYF

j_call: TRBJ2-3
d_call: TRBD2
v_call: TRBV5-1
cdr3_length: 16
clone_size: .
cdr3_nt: TGCGCCAGCAGCGATGGGACTAGCGGTTACACAGATACGCAGTATTTT
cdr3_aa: CASSDGTSGYTDTQYF

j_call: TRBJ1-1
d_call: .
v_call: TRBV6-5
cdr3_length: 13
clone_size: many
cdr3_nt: TGTGCCAGCAGTTACTCAGTGAACACTGAAGCTTTCTTT
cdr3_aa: CASSYSVNTEAFF

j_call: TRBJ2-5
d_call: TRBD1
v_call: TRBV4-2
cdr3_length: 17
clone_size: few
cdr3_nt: TGTGCCAGCAGCCAACCTCGCCGGGACAGGGATCAAGAGACCCAGTACTTC
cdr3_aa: CASSQPRRDRDQETQYF

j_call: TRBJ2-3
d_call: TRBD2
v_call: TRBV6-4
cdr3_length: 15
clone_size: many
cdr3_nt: TGTGCCAGCAGTGACTCGTCGGGGGGGGCAGATACGCAGTATTTT
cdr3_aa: CASSDSSGGADTQYF

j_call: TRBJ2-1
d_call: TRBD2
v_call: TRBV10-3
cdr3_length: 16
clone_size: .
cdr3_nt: TGTGCCATCAGTGATACGGGACTAGCGAGAGGTAATGAGCAGTTCTTC
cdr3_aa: CAISDTGLARGNEQFF

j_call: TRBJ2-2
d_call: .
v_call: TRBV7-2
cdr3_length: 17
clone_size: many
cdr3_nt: TGTGCCAGCAACCCTCGGAGAGGATTTCCCACCACCGGGGAGCTGTTTTTT
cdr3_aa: CASNPRRGFPTTGELFF

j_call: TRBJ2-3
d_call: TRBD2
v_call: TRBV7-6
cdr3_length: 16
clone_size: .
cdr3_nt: TGTGCCAGCAGCATGGGACTAGCGGGAACCCGAGATACGCAGTATTTT
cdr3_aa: CASSMGLAGTRDTQYF

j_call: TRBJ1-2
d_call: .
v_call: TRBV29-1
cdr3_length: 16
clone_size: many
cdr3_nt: TGCAGCGCCATAGCCGCACGCCAACCAACTAACTATGGCTACACCTTC
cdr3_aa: CSAIAARQPTNYGYTF

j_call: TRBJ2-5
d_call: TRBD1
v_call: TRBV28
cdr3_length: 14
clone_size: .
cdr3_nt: TGTGCCAGCAGCCAACTTCGACAGGGCGGAACCCAGTACTTC
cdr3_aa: CASSQLRQGGTQYF

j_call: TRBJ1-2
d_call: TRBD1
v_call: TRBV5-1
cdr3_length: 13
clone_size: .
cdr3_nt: TGCGCCAGCAACACGGACAGGGGGTATGGCTACACCTTC
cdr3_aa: CASNTDRGYGYTF

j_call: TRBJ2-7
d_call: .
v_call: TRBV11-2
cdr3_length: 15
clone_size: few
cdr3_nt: TGTGCCAGCAGCTTGGTTCAAAGGAGCTCCTACGAGCAGTACTTC
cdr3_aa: CASSLVQRSSYEQYF

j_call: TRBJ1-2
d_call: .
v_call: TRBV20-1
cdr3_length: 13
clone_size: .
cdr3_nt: TGCAGTGCTAGACGCGCAGTTGACCGGGGCTACACCTTC
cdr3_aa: CSARRAVDRGYTF

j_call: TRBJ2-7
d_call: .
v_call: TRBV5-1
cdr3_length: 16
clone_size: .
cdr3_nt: TGCGCCAGCAGCTTGGACCAGCCGAGGGGCTCCTACGAGCAGTACTTC
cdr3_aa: CASSLDQPRGSYEQYF

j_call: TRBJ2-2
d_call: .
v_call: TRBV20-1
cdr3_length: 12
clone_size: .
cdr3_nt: TGCAGTGCTGGACACCTTGGGGGGGAGCTGTTTTTT
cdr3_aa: CSAGHLGGELFF

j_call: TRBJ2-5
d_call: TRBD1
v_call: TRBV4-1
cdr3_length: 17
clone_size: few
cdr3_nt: TGCGCCAGCAGCCAAGGTTTGGCGGGACAGGGTAGAGAGACCCAGTACTTC
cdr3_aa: CASSQGLAGQGRETQYF

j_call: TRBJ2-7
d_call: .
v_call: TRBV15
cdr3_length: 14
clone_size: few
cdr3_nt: TGTGCCACCAGCTTTGCCGCAGGGACCTACGAGCAGTACTTC
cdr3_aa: CATSFAAGTYEQYF

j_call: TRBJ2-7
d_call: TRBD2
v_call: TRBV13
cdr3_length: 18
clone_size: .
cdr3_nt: TGTGCCAGCAGCTTAAAGGCGACTAGCGGGAGGGCGGCCTACGAGCAGTACTTC
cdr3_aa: CASSLKATSGRAAYEQYF

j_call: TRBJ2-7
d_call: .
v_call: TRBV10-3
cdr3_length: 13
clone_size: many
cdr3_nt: TGTGCCATCAGTGAGACCCCATGGGACGAGCAGTACTTC
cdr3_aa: CAISETPWDEQYF

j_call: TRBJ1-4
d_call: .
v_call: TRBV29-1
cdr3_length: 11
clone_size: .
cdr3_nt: TGCAGCGCGACCGATAATGAAAAACTGTTTTTT
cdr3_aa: CSATDNEKLFF

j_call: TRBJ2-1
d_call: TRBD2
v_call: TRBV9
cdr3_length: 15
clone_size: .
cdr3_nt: TGTGCCAGCAGCCCGTCGGGACTACCATACAATGAGCAGTTCTTC
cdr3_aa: CASSPSGLPYNEQFF

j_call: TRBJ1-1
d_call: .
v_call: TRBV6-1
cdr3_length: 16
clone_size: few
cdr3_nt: TGTGCCAGCAGTGAATATAGACAGCACGAGAACACTGAAGCTTTCTTT
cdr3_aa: CASSEYRQHENTEAFF

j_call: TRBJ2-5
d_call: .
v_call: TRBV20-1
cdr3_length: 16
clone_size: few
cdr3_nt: TGCAGTGCTAGAGATTTGGAGAGAGACCCCCAAGAGACCCAGTACTTC
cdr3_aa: CSARDLERDPQETQYF

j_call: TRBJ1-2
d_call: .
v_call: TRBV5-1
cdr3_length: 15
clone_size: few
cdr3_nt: TGCGCCAGCAGCTTGGCCCAGGGTAACAACTATGGCTACACCTTC
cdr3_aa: CASSLAQGNNYGYTF

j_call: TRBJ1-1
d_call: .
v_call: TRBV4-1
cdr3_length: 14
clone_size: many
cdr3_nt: TGCGCCAGCAGCCAAGCGTCGAACCGCGATGAAGCTTTCTTT
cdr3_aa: CASSQASNRDEAFF

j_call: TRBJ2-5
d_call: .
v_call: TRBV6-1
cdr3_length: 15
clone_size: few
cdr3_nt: TGTGCCAGCACGGGGGAAGGCAGCATACAAGAGACCCAGTACTTC
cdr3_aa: CASTGEGSIQETQYF

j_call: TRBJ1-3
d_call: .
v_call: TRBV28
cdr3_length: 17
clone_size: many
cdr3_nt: TGTGCCAGCAGTTTCCCCGGGGGGATCACCTCTGGAAACACCATATATTTT
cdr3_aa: CASSFPGGITSGNTIYF

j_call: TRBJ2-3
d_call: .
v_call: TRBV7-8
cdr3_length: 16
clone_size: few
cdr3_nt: TGTGCCAGCAGCCGGAGACAAGACATTAGCACAGATACGCAGTATTTT
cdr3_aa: CASSRRQDISTDTQYF

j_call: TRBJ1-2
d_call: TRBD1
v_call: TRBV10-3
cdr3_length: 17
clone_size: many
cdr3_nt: TGTGCCATCAGTGAGAGGGCAGGGGGTTCGGAGGACTATGGCTACACCTTC
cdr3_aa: CAISERAGGSEDYGYTF

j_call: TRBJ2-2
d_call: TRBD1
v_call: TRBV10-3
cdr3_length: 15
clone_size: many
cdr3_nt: TGTGCCATCAGCCAGGACAGGACGAACACCGGGGAGCTGTTTTTT
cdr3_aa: CAISQDRTNTGELFF

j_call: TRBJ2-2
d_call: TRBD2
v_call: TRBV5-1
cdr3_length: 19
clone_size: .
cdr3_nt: TGCGCCAGCAGCTTGGTGGGGACTAGCGGGAGCTTGAACACCGGGGAGCTGTTTTTT
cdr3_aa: CASSLVGTSGSLNTGELFF

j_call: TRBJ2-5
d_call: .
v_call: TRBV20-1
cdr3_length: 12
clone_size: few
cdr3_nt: TGCAGTGCTAGAGGCGGAATCGAGACCCAGTACTTC
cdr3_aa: CSARGGIETQYF

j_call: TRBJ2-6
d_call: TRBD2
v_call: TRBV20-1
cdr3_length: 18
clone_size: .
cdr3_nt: TGCAGTGCTAGAGATGGGACTAGAATCTCTACTGGGGCCAACGTCCTGACTTTC
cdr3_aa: CSARDGTRISTGANVLTF

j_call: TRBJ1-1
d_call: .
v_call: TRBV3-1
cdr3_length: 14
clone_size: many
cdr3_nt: TGTGCCAGCAGTCACGGTAGTATGAACACTGAAGCTTTCTTT
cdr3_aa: CASSHGSMNTEAFF

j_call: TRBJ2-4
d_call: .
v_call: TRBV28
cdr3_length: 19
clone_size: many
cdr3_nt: TGTGCCAGCAGTTTATTTTCTATGAGGTCAAACCTAGCCAAAAACATTCAGTACTTC
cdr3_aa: CASSLFSMRSNLAKNIQYF

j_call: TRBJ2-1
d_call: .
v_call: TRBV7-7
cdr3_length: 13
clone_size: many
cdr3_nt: TGTGCCAGCAGCTTAGAACTATACAATGAGCAGTTCTTC
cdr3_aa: CASSLELYNEQFF

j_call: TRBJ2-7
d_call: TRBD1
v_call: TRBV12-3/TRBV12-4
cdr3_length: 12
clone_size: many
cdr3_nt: TGTGCCAGCAGTTTGGGACAGTACGAGCAGTACTTC
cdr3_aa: CASSLGQYEQYF

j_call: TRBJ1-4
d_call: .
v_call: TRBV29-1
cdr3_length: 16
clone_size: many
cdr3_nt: TGCAGCGTTGAAGATCCAGGGGCGTTAACTAATGAAAAACTGTTTTTT
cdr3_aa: CSVEDPGALTNEKLFF

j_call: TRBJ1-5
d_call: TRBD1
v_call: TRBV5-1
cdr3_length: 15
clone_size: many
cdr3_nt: TGCGCCAGCGGACCACAGGGGTCTCGCAATCAGCCCCAGCATTTT
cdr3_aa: CASGPQGSRNQPQHF

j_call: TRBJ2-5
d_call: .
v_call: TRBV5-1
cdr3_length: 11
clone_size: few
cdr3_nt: TGCGCCAGCACCGGAGTAGAGACCCAGTACTTC
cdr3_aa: CASTGVETQYF

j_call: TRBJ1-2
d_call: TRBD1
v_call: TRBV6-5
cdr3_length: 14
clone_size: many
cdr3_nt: TGTGCCAGCAGTTACCGAGGACAGGGTAATGGCTACACCTTC
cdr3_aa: CASSYRGQGNGYTF